Listed here are 5 T cell receptor beta chains from one sample, sequenced in a study of cytomegalovirus exposure and HLA in healthy donors. Researchers ran the PCR with 60 Vbeta and 13 Jbeta primers. The table came from immunoSEQ multiplex PCR; TCRdb's copy has only in-frame clones and leaves some out. The sample lists roughly 170,000 clones, roughly four fifths occurring once. Source material: PBMCs. All receptors come from a man aged 45-65 years in good health and CMV-seronegative.

The V and J genes are TRBV30 and TRBJ1-1; D possibly corresponds to TRBD1 (6 bases). The ends were cut back, 1 base at V and 10 bases at J, with 19 bases in the middle. Germline values: CDR1 GTSNPN, CDR2 SVGIG (reference sequence). This CDR3 comprises 14 residues. The CDR3 loop is CAWSAYIGTTGAFF. CDR3 nucleotide sequence: TGTGCCTGGAGTGCCTATATCGGGACAACGGGAGCTTTCTTT. The full variable domain, its missing parts supplied by reference TRBV30 and TRBJ1-1, is SQTIHQWPATLVQPVGSPLSLECTVEGTSNPNLYWYRQAAGRGLQLLFYSVGIGQISSEVPQNLSASRPQDRQFILSSKKLLLSDSGFYLCAWSAYIGTTGAFFGQGTRLTVV.

CDR3 coding DNA: TGTGCCAGCAGTTTACAACCAAGGGGCGCGAGTACTGAAGCTTTCTTT. This codes for CASSLQPRGASTEAFF. The rearrangement uses TRBV28 and TRBJ1-1, with D maybe TRBD1 (5 bases). Deletions cut 2 bases from V and 5 bases from J, with 18 bases between. Germline lookup yields CDR1 MDHEN and CDR2 SYDVKM. CDR3 length: 16 amino acids.

This clone was recorded a few times. The chain combines TRBV7-9 with TRBJ1-1; tentatively, D is TRBD1 (6 bases). Germline CDR1 and CDR2: SEHNR and FQNEAQ (reference sequence). The CDR3 runs to 14 residues. The ends were cut back, 3 bases at V and 4 bases at J, with 12 bases in the middle. In DNA, the CDR3 is TGTGCCAGCAGCTTTGGGGGGGCTAGCACTGAAGCTTTCTTT. It yields the protein CASSFGGASTEAFF.

The rearrangement links TRBV19 to TRBJ1-5; unclear D gene. The CDR3 contains 14 residues. Germline loops: CDR1 LNHDA, CDR2 SQIVND (reference sequence). V lost 3 bases to trimming and J lost 3 bases, with 9 bases between them. In nucleotides, the CDR3 is TGTGCCAGTAGTATTCGACAAAACAATCAGCCCCAGCATTTT. Protein: CASSIRQNNQPQHF. Full variable domain (missing parts from reference TRBV19 and TRBJ1-5): DGGITQSPKYLFRKEGQNVTLSCEQNLNHDAMYWYRQDPGQGLRLIYYSQIVNDFQKGDIAEGYSVSREKKESFPLTVTSAQKNPTAFYLCASSIRQNNQPQHFGDGTRLSIL.

The rearrangement links TRBV4-3 to TRBJ1-2; D is uncertain. The V and J ends lost 4 bases and 7 bases respectively, with 10 bases between them. Germline lookup yields CDR1 LGHNA and CDR2 YSLEER. The CDR3 is 12 residues long. CDR3 bases: TGCGCCAGCAGCCGCCCGGGGTCTGGCTACACCTTC. Its translation: CASSRPGSGYTF.